The 8 T cell receptor beta chains presented below share a single source sample, sequenced in a study of PD-1 blockade in classical Hodgkin lymphoma (dated by TCRdb to between 2020 and 2021). The time point tag for this specimen amounts to: cycle 2 day 1 (C2D1) of nivolumab. Every trial patient had relapsed following autologous stem cell transplantation, and prior brentuximab vedotin exposure was what differed among cohorts A, B and C. Library preparation was by the immunoSEQ multiplex PCR assay. This immuneACCESS table, as held by TCRdb, lists in-frame sequences with V and J called but not all clones. Of the missing ones, under half trace to an unresolved V gene in checked studies; the others have no known cause. The sample table records about 100,000 clones; around 89% of these occur just once. The top ten clones comprise under 8.5% of the sample. The source was peripheral blood mononuclear cells (PBMCs), collected before the second cycle of nivolumab. The receptors shown here come from a human donor with classical Hodgkin lymphoma.

Here the CDR3 reads CASRGTANYEQYF. CDR3 in DNA: TGTGCCAGCAGGGGGACAGCAAACTACGAGCAGTACTTC. The rearrangement links TRBV25-1 to TRBJ2-7; 7 nucleotides match TRBD1. CDR1 and CDR2 from the germline V gene are MGHDK and SYGVNS. V lost 6 bases, J lost 3 bases, and 5 bases stayed unmatched. This CDR3 spans 13 amino acids.

This clone has only one observation. The rearrangement links TRBV7-2 to TRBJ1-2, with 7 positions matching TRBD1. The CDR3 spans 13 residues. CDR1 SGHTA and CDR2 FQGNSA come from the germline V gene. V shed 2 bases, J shed 3 bases, and the junction held 0 bases outside the gene matches. CDR3 sequence: CASSLTGDYGYTF. CDR3 DNA: TGTGCCAGCAGCTTAACAGGGGACTATGGCTACACCTTC.

The gene calls are TRBV28 and TRBJ2-7; D may be TRBD1 or TRBD2 (5 bases each). Trimming cost V 8 bases and J 7 bases, with 18 bases left between them. This CDR3 contains 13 residues. Looked up from germline, CDR1 is MDHEN and CDR2 is SYDVKM. CDR3 coding DNA: TGTGCCAGCGACCCGGGACGCCCCGCGGAGCAGTACTTC. Residues: CASDPGRPAEQYF. The full variable domain, completed using reference TRBV28 and TRBJ2-7, is DVKVTQSSRYLVKRTGEKVFLECVQDMDHENMFWYRQDPGLGLRLIYFSYDVKMKEKGDIPEGYSVSREKKERFSLILESASTNQTSMYLCASDPGRPAEQYFGPGTRLTVT.

The genes are TRBV2 and TRBJ1-4; D not certain. Germline V gene lookup returns CDR1 SNHLY and CDR2 FYNNEI. CDR3 length: 14 amino acids. V was clipped by 9 bases and J by 0 bases, with 11 bases between them. CDR3 in DNA: TGTGCCAGGAGAGAATCCGCAACTAATGAAAAACTGTTTTTT. Translation gives CARRESATNEKLFF. Full variable domain (rest looked up from reference TRBV2 and TRBJ1-4): EPEVTQTPSHQVTQMGQEVILRCVPISNHLYFYWYRQILGQKVEFLVSFYNNEISEKSEIFDDQFSVERPDGSNFTLKIRSTKLEDSAMYFCARRESATNEKLFFGSGTQLSVL.

The chain combines TRBV9 with TRBJ2-1; D ambiguous. Germline assignment: CDR1 SGDLS and CDR2 YYNGEE. The CDR3 loop spans 15 amino acids. V lost 0 bases to trimming and J lost 0 bases, with 7 bases between them. CDR3 residues: CASSVDQSSYNEQFF. The CDR3 nucleotides are TGTGCCAGCAGCGTAGATCAGAGCTCCTACAATGAGCAGTTCTTC.

This chain connects TRBV10-3 to TRBJ1-5; D gene uncertain. This CDR3 region has 14 residues. V lost 4 bases, J lost 5 bases, and 12 bases lay in between. Germline-derived CDR1 and CDR2 are ENHRY and SYGVKD. In nucleotides, the CDR3 is TGTGCCATCAGTGGGAGGGCTGGGGATCAGCCCCAGCATTTT. Protein: CAISGRAGDQPQHF.

The chain uses TRBV7-9 and TRBJ2-3; no reliable D call. V lost 1 base and J lost 3, with 8 bases in between. CDR1 is SEHNR and CDR2 is FQNEAQ in the germline V gene (reference sequence). This CDR3 region has 14 residues. The CDR3: CASSLGPTTDTQYF. CDR3 nucleotides: TGTGCCAGCAGCTTAGGCCCAACTACAGATACGCAGTATTTT.

The CDR3 sequence is CASSVTGQPTGELFF. The CDR3 DNA is TGTGCCAGCAGCGTCACGGGACAACCCACCGGGGAGCTGTTTTTT. The V gene is TRBV9, the J gene TRBJ2-2, with a weak D call TRBD1 (6 bases). The CDR3 has 15 amino acids. With 2 bases removed from V and 4 bases from J, the gap between germline ends came to 12 bases. Germline V gene data show CDR1 as SGDLS and CDR2 as YYNGEE.